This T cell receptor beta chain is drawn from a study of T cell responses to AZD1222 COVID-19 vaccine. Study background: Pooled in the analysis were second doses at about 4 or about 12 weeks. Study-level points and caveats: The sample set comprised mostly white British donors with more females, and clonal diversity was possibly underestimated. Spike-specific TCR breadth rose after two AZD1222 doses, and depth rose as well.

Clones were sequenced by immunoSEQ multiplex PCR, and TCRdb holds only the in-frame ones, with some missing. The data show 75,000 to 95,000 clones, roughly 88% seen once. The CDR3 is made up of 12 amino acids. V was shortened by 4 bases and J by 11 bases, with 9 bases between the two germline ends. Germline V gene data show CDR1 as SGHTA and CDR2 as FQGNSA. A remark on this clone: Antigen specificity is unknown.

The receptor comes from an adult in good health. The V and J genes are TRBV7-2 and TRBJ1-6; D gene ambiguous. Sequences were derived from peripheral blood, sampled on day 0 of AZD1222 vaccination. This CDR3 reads CASSSGRTPLHF. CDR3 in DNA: TGTGCCAGCAGCTCCGGGAGGACACCCCTCCACTTT.